The T cell receptor (beta chain) described here comes from a study of blood T cells in healthy people across ages. Notes on the study in general: As age increased, TCR beta diversity per million T cells fell in a roughly linear fashion.

To note about this clonotype: What it recognizes is unknown. This may be a read error, as it is one base from a much larger clone.

A second about 6 to 12 cycle PCR used barcoded and J-beta primers. TCRdb recomputed calls from the 5' RACE reads with MiXCR, one row per CDR3 protein. The repertoire consists of approximately 1,700,000 distinct CDR3 sequences, with 39% occurring once and the leading ten covering more than 20%. The CDR3 totals 15 residues. Germline V gene lookup returns CDR1 SQVTM and CDR2 ANQGSEA. The clonotype originates from a human donor in good health. V is TRBV29-1 and J is TRBJ2-1; D is undetermined. The sequenced material came from blood. The CDR3 protein is CSVGGALSSYNERFF. As DNA, the CDR3 is TGCAGCGTTGGTGGAGCCCTTAGCTCCTACAATGAGCGGTTCTTC.